This T cell receptor beta chain derives from a study of T cell repertoires in cytomegalovirus infection. Background on the study: Both a matching HLA type and CMV infection were indicated by public TCR beta signatures.

Comment on this clonotype: Antigen specificity is unknown. The junction does not match germline at one end; this may be a read error.

The study's findings and limits: It was HLA-C-restricted CMV-specific TCR beta clonotypes that dominated the response ex vivo.

This CDR3 has 12 amino acids. The V gene's germline CDR1 is SGHVS and CDR2 FNYEAQ. TCRdb processed the reads anew with MiXCR; each CDR3 protein has one entry. The data show about 920,000 distinct CDR3 sequences, around 32% seen once. The V gene is TRBV7-6, the J gene TRBJ2-1; D might be TRBD1 or TRBD2, each matching 5 bases. The sample consisted of cultured CD8+ T cells from PBMCs, taken from culture after CMV antigen stimulation. This receptor was identified in a human donor in good health (CMV status not recorded). Some clones in this sample may be carry-over from other donors' samples. This chain's CDR3 is CVSSKRGEEQFF. The DNA for the CDR3 is TGTGTCAGCAGTAAGAGGGGCGAGGAGCAGTTCTTC.